The 25 T cell receptor beta chains below all came from one sample that was sequenced in a study of spatial heterogeneity in lung cancer. Time point of the sample: sample taken at primary tumor resection. TCRdb itself ran the 5' RACE reads through MiXCR, one entry per CDR3 protein. Here the sample spans a few hundred distinct CDR3 sequences, 7% to 9.5% being singletons. This specimen consisted of normal lung tissue next to the tumor, obtained at surgery. The receptors were sampled from a female donor with early-stage non-small cell lung cancer.

This clonotype was seen only a few times. Since it is a stray read in a library aimed at alpha chains, this beta chain has a size that is not meaningful. The chain employs TRBV19 and TRBJ2-5; TRBD1 or TRBD2 may be the D gene (5 bases each). CDR1 is LNHDA and CDR2 is SQIVND in the germline V gene (reference sequence). The V and J ends lost 7 bases and 4 bases respectively, with 25 bases between them. This CDR3 contains 17 residues. The CDR3 nucleotides read TGTGCCAGTACCACACCCCGACGGGGCCAGAACGCAGAGACCCAGTACTTC. Its protein product is CASTTPRRGQNAETQYF.

This clonotype was counted between two and nine times. This beta chain is a stray read from a library made for alpha chains; its abundance is not meaningful. V is TRBV28 and J is TRBJ2-4; D not certain. V shed 4 bases and J shed 0 bases, with 13 bases lying between them. The length of the CDR3 is 16 residues. The V gene's germline CDR1 is MDHEN and CDR2 SYDVKM. For the CDR3, the DNA is TGTGCCAGCAGTTCTAAGGCCCCGTTAGCCAAAAACATTCAGTACTTC. This encodes CASSSKAPLAKNIQYF. The full variable domain, completed using reference TRBV28 and TRBJ2-4, is DVKVTQSSRYLVKRTGEKVFLECVQDMDHENMFWYRQDPGLGLRLIYFSYDVKMKEKGDIPEGYSVSREKKERFSLILESASTNQTSMYLCASSSKAPLAKNIQYFGAGTRLSVL.

By share, this clonotype ranks as hyperexpanded. This beta chain represents an off-target read in a library built for alpha chains; its size is of limited meaning. This chain links TRBV5-4 with TRBJ2-7; D possibly corresponds to TRBD1 (5 bases). Germline-derived CDR1 and CDR2 are SGHNT and YYREEE (reference sequence). This CDR3 is 13 amino acids long. The V end was cut by 0 bases, the J end by 5 bases, with 9 bases between. The CDR3 DNA reads TGTGCCAGCAGCTTGGACAGGTCAAACGAGCAGTACTTC. This codes for CASSLDRSNEQYF.

This clonotype has more than one count but fewer than ten. Being off target in a library aimed at alpha chains, this beta chain has a size of little meaning. This rearrangement joins TRBV6-2 or TRBV6-3 to TRBJ2-5; TRBD1 matches 9 bases. Trimming cost V 7 bases and J 1 base; bases outside gene matches: 7. This CDR3 is built from 15 residues. Looked up from germline, CDR1 is MNHEY and CDR2 is SVGEGT. CDR3 sequence (DNA): TGTGCCAGCACCCGGACAGGGGTCCCCCAAGAGACCCAGTACTTC. This gives the protein CASTRTGVPQETQYF.

This clonotype is large in the sample. The library was designed around alpha chains, so this beta chain is a stray read whose abundance carries little weight. The chain combines TRBV20-1 with TRBJ2-5, with D perhaps matching TRBD1 (6 bases). The CDR3 loop spans 11 amino acids. Germline V gives CDR1 DFQATT, CDR2 SNEGSKA (reference sequence). Between the trimmed V and J ends, which lost 5 bases and 8 bases, there was a span of 12 bases. This CDR3 is CSAVETGTQYF. CDR3 DNA sequence: TGCAGTGCTGTCGAGACAGGCACCCAGTACTTC.

This clonotype counts as large. Since it is a stray read in a library aimed at alpha chains, this beta chain has a size that is not meaningful. V and J are TRBV7-9 and TRBJ2-5, with 9 bases fitting TRBD1. The length of the CDR3 is 15 residues. Germline V gene data show CDR1 as SEHNR and CDR2 as FQNEAQ (reference sequence). Unmatched junction bases numbered 6, after V lost 5 bases and J lost 2 bases. CDR3 sequence reads: CASSNSDRGQETQYF. The CDR3 region has the DNA TGTGCCAGCAGCAACTCCGACAGGGGGCAAGAGACCCAGTACTTC.

This clonotype is judged large. Because the library targeted alpha chains, this beta chain is an off-target read whose size means little. The chain links TRBV9 to TRBJ2-5; perhaps TRBD2 as D (5 bases). With 5 bases removed from V and 3 bases from J, the gap between germline ends came to 17 bases. Germline CDR1 SGDLS, CDR2 YYNGEE. CDR3 length: 15 amino acids. CDR3 loop: CASSVGDAGEETQYF. Here the CDR3 DNA reads TGTGCCAGCAGTGTCGGCGACGCCGGGGAAGAGACCCAGTACTTC.

By share of the sample, this clonotype is medium-sized. This beta chain is a stray sequence in a library constructed for alpha chains; its clone size is not meaningful. V gene TRBV24-1 combines with J gene TRBJ2-4; D possibly corresponds to TRBD2 (7 bases). CDR3 length equals 14 residues. The V end lost 5 bases, the J end lost 6 bases, and 13 bases lay between the germline ends. The germline V gene encodes CDR1 KGHDR and CDR2 SFDVKD. CDR3 residues: CATSGGGDSNIQYF. The CDR3 DNA is TGTGCCACCAGTGGAGGGGGGGATTCAAACATTCAGTACTTC.

In this sample, this clonotype is large. The library was prepared for alpha chains; this beta chain is a stray read, so its frequency means little. The CDR3 nucleotides read TGTGCCAGCAGCCAACTTGGACAGGGCCGAACTGGAAACACCATATATTTT. Translation: CASSQLGQGRTGNTIYF. The genes are TRBV14 and TRBJ1-3; 8 bases align to TRBD1. The CDR3 length is 17 residues. From germline, CDR1 is SGHDN and CDR2 FVKESK. V lost 2 bases to trimming and J lost 2 bases; unmatched junction nucleotides: 8. Filled out from reference TRBV14 and TRBJ1-3, the complete variable domain reads EAGVTQFPSHSVIEKGQTVTLRCDPISGHDNLYWYRRVMGKEIKFLLHFVKESKQDESGMPNNRFLAERTGGTYSTLKVQPAELEDSGVYFCASSQLGQGRTGNTIYFGEGSWLTVV.

This clonotype is labeled large. This beta chain lies outside the target of a library built for alpha chains; its clone size means little. This chain connects TRBV29-1 to TRBJ2-3; D is unresolved. V was cut by 6 bases and J by 5 bases, with 9 bases left in between. The germline gives CDR1 SQVTM, CDR2 ANQGSEA. This CDR3 region has 11 residues. The CDR3 coding sequence is TGCAGCGTCCGGACGGGAGATACGCAGTATTTT. This translates into CSVRTGDTQYF.

This clonotype is judged large. This beta chain is an off-target read within a library intended for alpha chains, so its frequency means little. The J gene is TRBJ2-3, the V gene TRBV5-1, with 11 bases fitting TRBD2. CDR1 is SGHRS and CDR2 is YFSETQ in the germline V gene. V gave up 9 bases and J gave up 6 bases; unmatched junction bases: 9. This CDR3 region has 14 residues. The CDR3 is CATRLAGGQDTQYF. In DNA, the CDR3 is TGCGCCACCCGTTTAGCGGGGGGGCAGGATACGCAGTATTTT.

This clonotype rates as large. This beta chain lies outside the target of a library built for alpha chains; its clone size means little. This chain uses TRBV18 with TRBJ2-4; D gene unclear. This CDR3 is 16 amino acids long. In germline, CDR1 is KGHSH, CDR2 LQKENI. V dropped 1 base and J dropped 0 bases, with 10 bases sitting between them. CDR3 protein: CASSPQPLIAKNIQYF. CDR3 nucleotide sequence: TGTGCCAGCTCACCACAGCCATTAATAGCCAAAAACATTCAGTACTTC.

By its share, this clonotype is large. Since the library was made to target alpha chains, this beta chain is a stray read and its abundance is not meaningful. J is TRBJ2-3 and V is TRBV20-1; TRBD2 agrees at 13 bases. CDR3 length: 18 residues. Germline CDR1 reads DFQATT; CDR2 reads SNEGSKA (reference sequence). The V segment lost 6 bases and the J segment 0 bases; nucleotides outside the gene matches: 12. The CDR3 nucleotides are TGCAGTGCGATACTAGCGGGGGGGCCCGTTTTTAGCACAGATACGCAGTATTTT. Protein sequence: CSAILAGGPVFSTDTQYF.

As concerns this clonotype: With the library built for alpha chains, this beta chain is off target and its frequency is not meaningful. The V call is TRBV28, the J call TRBJ2-5; the D is unclear. The CDR3 has 11 amino acids. CDR1 and CDR2 from the germline V gene are MDHEN and SYDVKM. V was clipped by 5 bases and J by 9 bases, with 10 bases between them. CDR3 protein: CASSPNIAQYF. In DNA form, the CDR3 reads TGTGCCAGCAGTCCCAATATAGCCCAGTACTTC.

By proportion, this clonotype is large. Because this beta chain is a stray read in a library intended to capture alpha chains, its abundance should not be given much weight. J is TRBJ2-7 and V is TRBV30, with 7 bases identical to TRBD1. Per the germline V gene, CDR1 is GTSNPN and CDR2 is SVGIG (reference sequence). CDR3 length: 14 amino acids. Trimming took 4 bases from V and 7 from J; bases not matched to a gene: 13. The CDR3 region has the DNA TGTGCCTGGATCTCGTGGCAGGGGGTCCGGGAGCAGTACTTC. Protein: CAWISWQGVREQYF.

This clonotype showed up just a few times. This beta chain turned up in a library designed for alpha chains; as an off-target read, its abundance says little. The chain is built from TRBV6-5 and TRBJ1-1; D may be TRBD1 (5 bases). CDR1 and CDR2 from the germline V gene are MNHEY and SVGAGI. CDR3 length equals 13 residues. V lost 8 bases, J lost 1 base, and 11 bases lay in between. The DNA for the CDR3 is TGTGCCAGCCGGGGGGGGTCGAACACTGAAGCTTTCTTT. Residues: CASRGGSNTEAFF.

By sample fraction, this clonotype is medium-sized (0.01 to 0.1%). Within a library made for alpha chains, this beta chain is off target, and its count is uninformative. The chain joins TRBV29-1 to TRBJ2-7; TRBD1 agrees at 8 bases. Per the germline V gene, CDR1 is SQVTM and CDR2 is ANQGSEA. The length of the CDR3 is 13 residues. V was pared by 5 bases and J by 2 bases, with 5 bases of the junction left unmatched. CDR3 nucleotide sequence: TGCAGCGTTAGCCGGACAGGGACCTACGAGCAGTACTTC. This gives the protein CSVSRTGTYEQYF.

This clonotype is judged medium-sized. Since it is a stray read in a library aimed at alpha chains, this beta chain has a size that is not meaningful. The chain joins TRBV5-1 to TRBJ2-1; the match to TRBD1 covers 10 bases. Germline CDR1 SGHRS, CDR2 YFSETQ. This CDR3 comprises 14 residues. Germline trimming cut 0 bases from V and 9 bases from J; bases unmatched to any gene: 3. CDR3 loop: CASSLGQGAGEQFF. Here the CDR3 DNA reads TGCGCCAGCAGCTTGGGACAGGGGGCTGGTGAGCAGTTCTTC.

This clonotype appeared a few times. This beta chain represents an off-target read in a library built for alpha chains; its size is of limited meaning. This chain uses TRBV6-5 with TRBJ2-1; 11 bases match TRBD1. V was pared by 6 bases and J by 7 bases, with 11 bases of the junction left unmatched. There are 16 residues in the CDR3. The germline gives CDR1 MNHEY, CDR2 SVGAGI. This CDR3 reads CASSHAPGTGGNEQFF. The CDR3, as DNA: TGTGCCAGCAGCCACGCACCCGGGACAGGGGGTAATGAGCAGTTCTTC.

Note on this clonotype: With the library built for alpha chains, this beta chain is off target and its frequency is not meaningful. V is TRBV5-1 and J is TRBJ2-3; 7 positions agree with TRBD1. J lost 9 bases, V lost 5 bases, and 6 bases had no gene match. The CDR3 runs 12 residues. Germline values: CDR1 SGHRS, CDR2 YFSETQ. In nucleotides, the CDR3 is TGCGCCAGCAGACCTCCGGGACAGACGCAGTATTTT. Amino acids: CASRPPGQTQYF.

This clonotype is large by share. With the library built for alpha chains, this beta chain is off target and its frequency is not meaningful. The rearrangement joins TRBV5-1 to TRBJ2-5, with no clear D. V was shortened by 0 bases and J by 0 bases, with 6 bases between the two germline ends. The CDR3 runs to 14 residues. CDR1 SGHRS and CDR2 YFSETQ come from the germline V gene. In DNA form, the CDR3 reads TGCGCCAGCAGCTTGGGTTTGTACCAAGAGACCCAGTACTTC. Translation gives CASSLGLYQETQYF.

This clonotype ranks as large (0.1 to 1%). With the library built for alpha chains, this beta chain is off target and its frequency is not meaningful. The chain joins TRBV28 to TRBJ2-5; TRBD2 aligns across 10 bases. Trimming at V came to 6 bases and at J to 5 bases, leaving 9 bases not matched to a gene. The germline CDR1 and CDR2 sequences are MDHEN and SYDVKM. There are 15 residues in the CDR3. The CDR3 loop is CASRDEAGGTETQYF. The CDR3, as DNA: TGTGCCAGCAGGGACGAAGCGGGGGGGACCGAGACCCAGTACTTC.

In its sample, this clonotype ranks as large. Since the library was made to target alpha chains, this beta chain is a stray read and its abundance is not meaningful. The chain is built from TRBV12-3 or TRBV12-4 and TRBJ2-3, with D perhaps given as TRBD1 or TRBD2 (6 bases each). This CDR3 has 15 residues. Deletions cut 3 bases from V and 5 bases from J, with 15 bases between. In DNA, the CDR3 is TGTGCCAGCAGTTTCACAGGGACCGGGGGAGATACGCAGTATTTT. It is translated as CASSFTGTGGDTQYF.

In its sample, this clonotype ranks as large. This beta chain is an unintended read in a library built for alpha chains; its size means little. The V call is TRBV20-1, the J call TRBJ2-7, with unresolved D. V was trimmed by 3 bases and J by 5 bases, leaving 8 bases between them. CDR1 DFQATT and CDR2 SNEGSKA come from the germline V gene (reference sequence). This CDR3 is 11 amino acids long. Written as DNA, the CDR3 is TGCAGTGCTAGCCCCTTAAACGAGCAGTACTTC. Translating it yields CSASPLNEQYF.

By share of the sample, this clonotype is medium-sized. A library made for alpha chains picked up this beta chain off target, so its size means little. The rearrangement joins TRBV12-3 or TRBV12-4 to TRBJ1-3; TRBD1 matches 9 bases. Unmatched junction bases numbered 4, after V lost 6 bases and J lost 1 base. The CDR3 extends over 15 amino acids. The CDR3 DNA reads TGTGCCAGCAGCCCCGGGACAGGGTCTGGAAACACCATATATTTT. Its protein product is CASSPGTGSGNTIYF.